The sequence of this TCR beta chain was determined in a study of OX40 agonist ivuxolimab in advanced cancers. Repertoires were generated with immunoSEQ multiplex PCR, while TCRdb's copy carries only in-frame clones and drops some. Of 56,000 or so clones listed, over 80% are singletons. V lost 10 bases and J lost 2, with 12 bases in between. The CDR3 covers 12 residues. Germline V gives CDR1 MDHEN, CDR2 SYDVKM. The source material was CD4+ or CD8+ T cells sorted from blood, sampled in a trial of the OX40 agonist ivuxolimab. The TCR sequence derives from an adult with an advanced solid tumor such as melanoma, head and neck, liver or kidney cancer. The J gene is TRBJ2-7, the V gene TRBV28; perhaps TRBD1 as D (6 bases). The CDR3: CATTTGTYEQYF. The CDR3 bases are TGTGCCACAACTACAGGGACCTACGAGCAGTACTTC.